These 6 T cell receptor beta chains originate from one sample sequenced in a study of blood T cell repertoires in COVID-19. Only in-frame clones appear in the TCRdb table, and some are missing; sequencing was by immunoSEQ multiplex PCR. The sample yields around 120,000 clones, more than 60% seen once. The sample was peripheral blood. The receptors here all came from a man aged 65 to 79 with acute or convalescent COVID-19.

J is TRBJ1-6 and V is TRBV5-1; D possibly corresponds to TRBD1 (6 bases). Trimming took off 4 bases at V and 4 bases at J, with 9 bases between the two ends. CDR1 is SGHRS and CDR2 is YFSETQ in the germline V gene. The CDR3 is 14 amino acids. This CDR3 reads CASSPQGYNSPLHF. The CDR3 DNA sequence: TGCGCCAGCAGCCCGCAGGGGTATAATTCACCCCTCCACTTT.

This clone showed up just once. The genes are TRBV6-6 and TRBJ1-1; the match to TRBD1 covers 10 bases. Trimming cost V 3 bases and J 5 bases; bases outside gene matches: 9. Germline CDR1 and CDR2: MNHNY and SVGAGI (reference sequence). This CDR3 region has 16 residues. The CDR3 spells CASSYWTGGGRTEAFF. As DNA, the CDR3 is TGTGCCAGCAGTTATTGGACAGGGGGGGGTCGAACTGAAGCTTTCTTT.

This clone was detected once. The chain is built from TRBV5-6 and TRBJ1-5; 7 positions agree with TRBD1. This CDR3 has 16 residues. In germline, CDR1 is SGHDT, CDR2 YYEEEE. After removal of 0 bases from V and 6 bases from J, the junction contained 9 bases not matched to a gene. The CDR3 spells CASSLAGARGFQPQHF. The CDR3 DNA reads as TGTGCCAGCAGCTTGGCGGGTGCCAGGGGGTTTCAGCCCCAGCATTTT.

The CDR3 protein is CASSYKDRWRTQYF. CDR3 sequence (DNA): TGTGCCAGCAGTTACAAGGACAGATGGAGGACCCAGTACTTC. This chain connects TRBV6-5 to TRBJ2-5; TRBD1 might be the D (6 bases). Germline V gene sequence: CDR1 MNHEY, CDR2 SVGAGI. V lost 2 bases and J lost 7, with 14 bases in between. The CDR3 is made up of 14 amino acids.

CDR3 sequence reads: CASSYSSGNTQYF. The CDR3 DNA is TGTGCCAGCAGTTACTCTAGCGGGAATACGCAGTATTTT. The V gene is TRBV6-2 or TRBV6-3, the J gene TRBJ2-3; TRBD2 matches at 8 bases. CDR3 length equals 13 residues. Germline V CDR1 and CDR2: MNHEY, SVGEGT. V shed 0 bases and J 7 bases; nucleotides not matched to a gene: 0.

The V gene is TRBV9, the J gene TRBJ1-2; the D gene is possibly TRBD1 (6 bases). Germline V gives CDR1 SGDLS, CDR2 YYNGEE. V dropped 3 bases and J dropped 8 bases, with 14 bases sitting between them. This CDR3 has 13 amino acids. The CDR3 loop reads CASSAGQPHGYTF. In nucleotides, the CDR3 is TGTGCCAGCAGCGCAGGACAGCCGCACGGCTACACCTTC.